The text below deals with one TCR beta chain. Antigen unknown. One end of the junction fails to match germline, which may point to a read error. The data were obtained in a study of tumor and adjacent non-tumor tissue in lung cancer. Study observations and caveats: Shorter survival was associated with higher TCR diversity in tumors. Significantly higher TCR diversity was found in tumor than normal lung. Tumor repertoires had a smaller top 100 clone share than normal lung.

From germline, CDR1 is SGHAT and CDR2 FQNNGV. The CDR3 consists of 14 residues. The library came from three nested PCR rounds adapted from ARM-PCR protocols. TCRdb re-derived calls from the multiplex PCR reads in MiXCR, one entry per CDR3 protein. The repertoire holds 120,000 or so distinct CDR3 sequences, with roughly 67% as singletons. No cell sorting was done before RNA was extracted from the tissue. The sequence derives from a man younger than 45 with non-small cell lung cancer. Sequenced material: lung tumor tissue. The V gene is TRBV11-2, the J gene TRBJ2-7; D is ambiguous. CDR3 bases: TGTGCCTGCAGTTTAACGGACGCTGCCTACGAGCAGTACTTC. Its translation is CACSLTDAAYEQYF. Variable domain in full (rest from reference TRBV11-2 and TRBJ2-7): EAGVAQSPRYKIIEKRQSVAFWCNPISGHATLYWYQQILGQGPKLLIQFQNNGVVDDSQLPKDRFSAERLKGVDSTLKIQPAKLEDSAVYLCACSLTDAAYEQYFGPGTRLTVT.